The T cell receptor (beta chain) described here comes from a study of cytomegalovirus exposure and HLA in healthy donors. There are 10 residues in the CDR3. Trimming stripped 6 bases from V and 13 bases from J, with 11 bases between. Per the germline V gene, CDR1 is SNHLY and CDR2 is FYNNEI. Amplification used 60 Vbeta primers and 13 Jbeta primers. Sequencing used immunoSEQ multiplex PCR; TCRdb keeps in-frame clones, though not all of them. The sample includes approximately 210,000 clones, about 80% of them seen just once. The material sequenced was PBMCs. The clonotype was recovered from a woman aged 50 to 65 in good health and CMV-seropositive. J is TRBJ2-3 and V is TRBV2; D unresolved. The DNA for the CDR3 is TGTGCCAGCAGATATACCCAGGAGTATTTT. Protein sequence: CASRYTQEYF.